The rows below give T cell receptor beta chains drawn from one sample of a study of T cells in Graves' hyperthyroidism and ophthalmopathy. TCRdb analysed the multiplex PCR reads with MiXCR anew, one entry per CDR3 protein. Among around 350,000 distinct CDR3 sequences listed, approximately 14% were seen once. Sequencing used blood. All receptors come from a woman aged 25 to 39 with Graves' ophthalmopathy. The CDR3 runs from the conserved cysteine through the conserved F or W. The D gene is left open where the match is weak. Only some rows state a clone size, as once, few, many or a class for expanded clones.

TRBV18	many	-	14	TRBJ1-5	CASSPSMAGQPQHF	TGTGCCAGCTCACCATCGATGGCTGGTCAGCCCCAGCATTTT
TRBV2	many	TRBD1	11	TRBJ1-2	CAMNRGNGYTF	TGTGCCATGAACAGGGGGAATGGCTACACCTTC
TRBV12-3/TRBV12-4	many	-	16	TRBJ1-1	CASIPEGGGLVTEAFF	TGTGCCAGCATCCCTGAGGGGGGTGGGTTGGTCACTGAAGCTTTCTTT
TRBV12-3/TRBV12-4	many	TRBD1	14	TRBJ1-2	CASSLEDRTYGYTF	TGTGCCAGCAGTTTAGAGGACAGGACCTATGGCTACACCTTC
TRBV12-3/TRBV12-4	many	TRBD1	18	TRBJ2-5	CASSMRTGGIGGRETQYF	TGTGCCAGCAGTATGAGGACAGGGGGAATCGGGGGGCGAGAGACCCAGTACTTC
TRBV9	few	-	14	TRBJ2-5	CASSTGIFQETQYF	TGTGCCAGCAGCACCGGGATTTTCCAAGAGACCCAGTACTTC
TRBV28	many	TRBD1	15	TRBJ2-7	CASSSHGTGAYEQYF	TGTGCCAGCAGTTCCCACGGGACAGGGGCCTACGAGCAGTACTTC
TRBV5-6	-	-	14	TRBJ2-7	CAGSLVGGTYEQYF	TGTGCCGGCAGCTTGGTTGGGGGGACCTACGAGCAGTACTTC
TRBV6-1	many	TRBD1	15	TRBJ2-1	CASARPGQGYNEQFF	TGTGCCAGCGCGAGACCGGGACAGGGCTACAATGAGCAGTTCTTC
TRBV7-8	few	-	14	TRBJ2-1	CASSFMGFDNEQFF	TGTGCCAGCAGCTTTATGGGCTTCGACAATGAGCAGTTCTTC
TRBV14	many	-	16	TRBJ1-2	CASSRGLTRTNYGYTF	TGTGCCAGCAGCCGGGGTTTGACACGAACTAACTATGGCTACACCTTC
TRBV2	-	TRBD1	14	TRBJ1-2	CTSSETGTDYGYTF	TGTACCAGCAGTGAAACCGGGACAGATTATGGCTACACCTTC
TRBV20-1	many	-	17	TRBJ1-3	CSARLGQIHQSGNTIYF	TGCAGTGCTAGGTTGGGGCAAATACACCAATCTGGAAACACCATATATTTT
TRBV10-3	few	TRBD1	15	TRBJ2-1	CAIRGDRFSNNEQFF	TGTGCCATCAGGGGGGACAGGTTTTCCAACAATGAGCAGTTCTTC
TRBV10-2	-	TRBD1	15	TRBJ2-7	CASGITGADIHEQYF	TGCGCCAGCGGAATAACAGGGGCCGATATCCACGAGCAGTACTTC
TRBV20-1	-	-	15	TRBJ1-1	CSASGGGPENTEAFF	TGCAGTGCTAGCGGGGGGGGACCGGAGAACACTGAAGCTTTCTTT
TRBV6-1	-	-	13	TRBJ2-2	CASRFSATGELFF	TGTGCCAGCAGGTTTTCGGCCACCGGGGAGCTGTTTTTT
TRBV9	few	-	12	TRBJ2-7	CAYPRRKYEQYF	TGTGCCTATCCACGGAGAAAGTACGAGCAGTACTTC
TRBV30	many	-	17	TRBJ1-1	CAWSVILRGSENTEAFF	TGTGCCTGGAGTGTAATTCTTCGGGGCAGCGAGAACACTGAAGCTTTCTTT
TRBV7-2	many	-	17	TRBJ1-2	CASSLMWGAFTNYGYTF	TGTGCCAGCAGCTTAATGTGGGGGGCGTTTACAAACTATGGCTACACCTTC
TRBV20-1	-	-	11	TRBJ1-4	CSAREGEKLFF	TGCAGTGCTAGAGAGGGGGAAAAACTGTTTTTT
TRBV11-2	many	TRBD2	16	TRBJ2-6	CASSLAGGPGANVLTF	TGTGCCAGCAGCTTAGCGGGGGGGCCTGGGGCCAACGTCCTGACTTTC
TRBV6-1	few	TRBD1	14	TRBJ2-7	CASSPGQGFHEQYF	TGTGCCAGCAGTCCCGGACAGGGATTTCACGAGCAGTACTTC
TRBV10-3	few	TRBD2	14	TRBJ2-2	CAIRRTSDAGELFF	TGTGCCATCAGGCGGACTAGCGACGCGGGGGAGCTGTTTTTT
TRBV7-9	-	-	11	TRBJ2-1	CASTTSGEQFF	TGTGCCAGCACAACGTCCGGTGAGCAGTTCTTC
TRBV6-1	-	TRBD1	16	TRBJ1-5	CASRPGTGYSNQPQHF	TGTGCCAGCAGGCCCGGGACAGGGTATAGCAATCAGCCCCAGCATTTT
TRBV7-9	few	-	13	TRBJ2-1	CASSSAGKAEQFF	TGTGCCAGCAGCTCCGCCGGGAAGGCTGAGCAGTTCTTC
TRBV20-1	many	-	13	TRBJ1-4	CSAFNGVTEKLFF	TGCAGTGCCTTCAACGGGGTTACTGAAAAACTGTTTTTT
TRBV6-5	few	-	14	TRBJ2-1	CASSYSRRDNEQFF	TGTGCCAGCAGTTACTCGAGGCGGGACAATGAGCAGTTCTTC
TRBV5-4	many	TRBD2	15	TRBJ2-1	CASSFTTSGKDEQFF	TGTGCCAGCAGCTTCACGACTAGCGGTAAGGATGAGCAGTTCTTC
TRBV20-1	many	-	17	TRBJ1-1	CSARLAQRGLTSTEAFF	TGCAGTGCTAGATTAGCTCAGAGGGGATTAACGAGCACTGAAGCTTTCTTT
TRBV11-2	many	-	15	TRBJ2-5	CASSLGGQSMETQYF	TGTGCCAGCAGCTTAGGTGGGCAGTCAATGGAGACCCAGTACTTC
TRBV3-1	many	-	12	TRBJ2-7	CASSQVWAEQYF	TGTGCCAGCAGCCAAGTTTGGGCCGAGCAGTACTTC
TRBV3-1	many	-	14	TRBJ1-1	CASSQDLAGLRSFF	TGTGCCAGCAGCCAAGATTTGGCAGGCCTTAGGTCTTTCTTT
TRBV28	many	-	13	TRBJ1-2	CASSQVDLGGYTF	TGTGCCAGCAGCCAAGTCGATCTAGGTGGCTACACCTTC
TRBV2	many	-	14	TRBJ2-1	CASSQGGLYNEQFF	TGTGCCAGCAGTCAGGGGGGCCTCTACAATGAGCAGTTCTTC
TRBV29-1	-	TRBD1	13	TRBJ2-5	CSVRQGAGETQYF	TGCAGCGTTCGGCAGGGGGCCGGAGAGACCCAGTACTTC
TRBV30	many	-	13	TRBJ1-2	CAWSPRRDYGYTF	TGTGCCTGGAGTCCCAGAAGGGACTATGGCTACACCTTC
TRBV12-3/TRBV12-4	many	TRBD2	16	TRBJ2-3	CASSLEASGVGDTQYF	TGTGCCAGCAGTTTAGAGGCTAGCGGGGTGGGAGATACGCAGTATTTT
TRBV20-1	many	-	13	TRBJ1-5	CSARGPEDQPQHF	TGCAGTGCTAGAGGCCCAGAAGATCAGCCCCAGCATTTT
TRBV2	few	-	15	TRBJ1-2	CASSTFFGGGVGYTF	TGTGCCAGCAGTACCTTTTTCGGGGGGGGGGTTGGCTACACCTTC
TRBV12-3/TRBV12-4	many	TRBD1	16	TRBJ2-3	CASSYPTGGLTDTQYF	TGTGCCAGCAGTTACCCGACAGGGGGCTTGACAGATACGCAGTATTTT
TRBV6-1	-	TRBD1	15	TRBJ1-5	CASKTDRGGGQPQHF	TGTGCCAGCAAAACGGACAGGGGCGGTGGACAGCCCCAGCATTTT